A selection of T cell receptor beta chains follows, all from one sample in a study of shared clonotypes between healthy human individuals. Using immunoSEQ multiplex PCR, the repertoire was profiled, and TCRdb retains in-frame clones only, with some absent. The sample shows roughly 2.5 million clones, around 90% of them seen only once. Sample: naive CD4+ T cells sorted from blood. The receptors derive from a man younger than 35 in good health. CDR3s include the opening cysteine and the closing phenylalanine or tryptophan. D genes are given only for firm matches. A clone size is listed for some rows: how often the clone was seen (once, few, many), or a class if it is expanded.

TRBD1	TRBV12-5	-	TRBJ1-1	CASATGGSWNTEAFF	TGTGCTAGTGCTACAGGGGGGAGTTGGAACACTGAAGCTTTCTTT
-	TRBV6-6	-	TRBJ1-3	CAVRANGNTIYF	TGTGCCGTAAGGGCAAATGGAAACACCATATATTTT
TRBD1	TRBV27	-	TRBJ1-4	CASKSGTGKSKLFF	TGTGCCAGCAAGTCCGGGACAGGGAAGTCAAAACTGTTTTTT
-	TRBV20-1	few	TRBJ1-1	CSALGGGAFF	TGCAGTGCTCTAGGGGGGGGAGCTTTCTTT
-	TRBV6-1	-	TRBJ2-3	CASSERKGGRRDTQYF	TGTGCCAGCAGTGAAAGGAAGGGGGGCCGGAGAGATACGCAGTATTTT
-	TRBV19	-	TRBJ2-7	CASSIGGRDPSTYEQYF	TGTGCCAGTAGTATAGGGGGACGGGACCCCTCGACCTACGAGCAGTACTTC
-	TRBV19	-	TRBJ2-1	CASSISRLNEQFF	TGTGCCAGTAGTATAAGTAGGCTCAATGAGCAGTTCTTC
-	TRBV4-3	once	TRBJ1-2	CASSQVDSLYGYTF	TGCGCCAGCAGCCAGGTTGACAGCCTCTATGGCTACACCTTC
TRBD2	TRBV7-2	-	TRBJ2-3	CASSLVGTSGRTSTDTQYF	TGTGCCAGCAGCTTAGTCGGGACTAGCGGGAGGACTAGCACAGATACGCAGTATTTT
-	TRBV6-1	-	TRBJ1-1	CASSEGLGSTEAFF	TGTGCCAGCAGTGAAGGTTTAGGGAGTACTGAAGCTTTCTTT
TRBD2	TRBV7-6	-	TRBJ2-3	CASSPAAGGKYF	TGTGCCAGCAGCCCAGCGGCGGGGGGGAAGTATTTT
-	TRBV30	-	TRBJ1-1	CAWSVSREAFF	TGTGCCTGGAGTGTTAGCCGGGAGGCTTTCTTT
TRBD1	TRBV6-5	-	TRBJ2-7	CASSRDRGETYEQYF	TGTGCCAGCAGTCGGGACAGGGGGGAGACCTACGAGCAGTACTTC
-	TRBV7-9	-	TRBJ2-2	CASSLVGTLNTGELFF	TGTGCCAGCAGCTTAGTCGGGACACTTAACACCGGGGAGCTGTTTTTT
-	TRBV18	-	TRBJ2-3	CASSPLATDTQYF	TGTGCCAGCTCACCACTCGCTACAGATACGCAGTATTTT
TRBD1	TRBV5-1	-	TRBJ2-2	CASSSLGQETNGELFF	TGCGCCAGCAGCTCTCTGGGACAGGAGACAAACGGGGAGCTGTTTTTT
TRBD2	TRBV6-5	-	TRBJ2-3	CASRIAGTDTQYF	TGTGCCAGCAGGATAGCGGGGACAGATACGCAGTATTTT
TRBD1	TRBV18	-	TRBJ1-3	CASSPQGATGNTIYF	TGTGCCAGCTCACCACAGGGGGCGACTGGAAACACCATATATTTT
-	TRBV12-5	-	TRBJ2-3	CASGLGAGNPSTDTQYF	TGTGCTAGTGGTTTAGGAGCCGGGAATCCTAGCACAGATACGCAGTATTTT
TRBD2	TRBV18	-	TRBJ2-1	CASSPLTGLASNEQFF	TGTGCCAGCTCACCCCTAACGGGACTAGCGTCGAATGAGCAGTTCTTC
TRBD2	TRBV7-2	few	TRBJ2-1	CASSLAGTSGYNEQFF	TGTGCCAGCAGCTTAGCCGGGACTAGCGGTTACAATGAGCAGTTCTTC
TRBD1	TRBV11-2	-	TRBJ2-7	CASSLDHFSGTGIEYEQYF	TGTGCCAGCAGCTTAGACCATTTCTCCGGGACAGGTATAGAATACGAGCAGTACTTC
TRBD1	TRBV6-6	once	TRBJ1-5	CASSSSGTGLQPQHF	TGTGCCAGCAGTTCCTCCGGGACAGGGTTACAGCCCCAGCATTTT
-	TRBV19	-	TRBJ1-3	CASSIGDGHGNTIYF	TGTGCCAGTAGTATAGGGGACGGTCATGGAAACACCATATATTTT
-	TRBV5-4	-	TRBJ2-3	CASSSERFGTDTQYF	TGTGCCAGCAGCTCCGAGCGGTTCGGCACAGATACGCAGTATTTT
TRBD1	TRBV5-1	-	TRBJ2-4	CASSSTGGTENIQYF	TGCGCCAGCAGCTCGACAGGGGGAACGGAAAACATTCAGTACTTC
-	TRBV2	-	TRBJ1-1	CASCLQENTEAFF	TGTGCCAGTTGCCTACAGGAGAACACTGAAGCTTTCTTT
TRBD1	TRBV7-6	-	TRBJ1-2	CASSYGQGNYGYTF	TGTGCCAGCAGCTATGGACAGGGTAACTATGGCTACACCTTC
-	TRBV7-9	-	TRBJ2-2	CASSLQDTGELFF	TGTGCCAGCAGCTTACAAGACACCGGGGAGCTGTTTTTT
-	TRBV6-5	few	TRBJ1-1	CAAGDTEAFF	TGTGCCGCCGGGGATACTGAAGCTTTCTTT
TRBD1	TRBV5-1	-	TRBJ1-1	CASSSRDSNTEAFF	TGCGCCAGCAGCAGCCGGGACAGCAACACTGAAGCTTTCTTT
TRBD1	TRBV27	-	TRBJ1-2	CASSRTGNYGYTF	TGTGCCAGCAGTCGGACAGGGAACTATGGCTACACCTTC
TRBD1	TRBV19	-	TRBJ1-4	CASSRGGQGGEKLFF	TGTGCCAGTAGTCGGGGGGGACAGGGAGGCGAAAAACTGTTTTTT
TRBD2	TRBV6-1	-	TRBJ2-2	CASSQGLAGVGSTGELFF	TGTGCCAGCAGTCAAGGACTAGCGGGAGTGGGTAGCACCGGGGAGCTGTTTTTT
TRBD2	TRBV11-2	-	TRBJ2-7	CASSPGLAGGTTYEQYF	TGTGCCAGCAGCCCCGGACTAGCGGGAGGAACGACCTACGAGCAGTACTTC
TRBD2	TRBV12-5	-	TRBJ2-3	CASGLVRPRWGGRTDTQYF	TGTGCTAGTGGTTTGGTACGCCCCAGGTGGGGGGGTCGGACAGATACGCAGTATTTT
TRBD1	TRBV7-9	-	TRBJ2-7	CASSLPLGTGIYEQYF	TGTGCCAGCAGCCTCCCACTTGGGACAGGGATCTACGAGCAGTACTTC
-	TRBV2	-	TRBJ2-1	CASSASRGFYNEQFF	TGTGCCAGCAGTGCTTCAAGGGGGTTCTACAATGAGCAGTTCTTC
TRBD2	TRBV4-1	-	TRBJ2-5	CASSRLTSVQETQYF	TGCGCCAGCAGCCGGTTAACTAGCGTCCAAGAGACCCAGTACTTC
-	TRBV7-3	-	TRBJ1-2	CASSLKRADGYTF	TGTGCCAGCAGCTTAAAGAGGGCAGATGGCTACACCTTC
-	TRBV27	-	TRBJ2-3	CASRPWGTDTQYF	TGTGCCAGCCGCCCTTGGGGTACAGATACGCAGTATTTT